These 18 T cell receptor beta chains originate from one sample sequenced in a study of blood T cell repertoires in COVID-19. Generated by immunoSEQ multiplex PCR, the TCRdb table keeps only in-frame clones and is missing some. The sample consists of about 200,000 clones, 86% of them appearing once. The sequenced sample was PBMCs or T cells enriched from blood (not recorded which). The receptors here all came from a man aged 35 to 55 with acute COVID-19.

The CDR3: CASSFSPPEAFF. DNA of the CDR3: TGTGCCAGCAGCTTTTCTCCCCCTGAAGCTTTCTTT. The rearrangement links TRBV7-9 to TRBJ1-1; D unclear. The CDR3 covers 12 residues. Germline assignment: CDR1 SEHNR and CDR2 FQNEAQ (reference sequence). Trimming stripped 3 bases from V and 6 bases from J, with 8 bases between.

This rearrangement joins TRBV5-1 to TRBJ2-1; 11 bases are a match to TRBD2. Germline V gene sequence: CDR1 SGHRS, CDR2 YFSETQ. The CDR3 contains 15 residues. The V and J ends lost 2 bases and 8 bases, in that order; junction bases with no gene match: 6. Written as DNA, the CDR3 is TGCGCCAGCAGCTTAACTAGCGGGAGTGTCGATGAGCAGTTCTTC. Translating gives CASSLTSGSVDEQFF.

J is TRBJ2-3 and V is TRBV7-9; D might be TRBD2 (5 bases). Trimming cost V 2 bases and J 0 bases, with 9 bases left between them. The germline CDR1 and CDR2 sequences are SEHNR and FQNEAQ (reference sequence). CDR3 size: 15 residues. The CDR3 sequence is CASSLRGQSTDTQYF. CDR3 DNA: TGTGCCAGCAGCTTACGCGGGCAAAGCACAGATACGCAGTATTTT.

The chain has TRBV24-1 and TRBJ2-5, with TRBD2 identical over 8 bases. Looked up from germline, CDR1 is KGHDR and CDR2 is SFDVKD. V shed 2 bases and J 2 bases; nucleotides not matched to a gene: 6. The CDR3 is made up of 16 amino acids. In DNA, the CDR3 is TGTGCCACCAGTGATTCTGAGCGGGAGCCTCAAGAGACCCAGTACTTC. Protein: CATSDSEREPQETQYF.

This clone occurred a few times. This CDR3 reads CASSRPGQGDQPQHF. The CDR3 bases are TGTGCCAGCAGCAGACCGGGACAGGGGGATCAGCCCCAGCATTTT. The chain links TRBV7-2 to TRBJ1-5; 11 bases are shared with TRBD1. V was pared by 5 bases and J by 5 bases, with 5 bases of the junction left unmatched. The CDR3 has 15 amino acids. Germline values: CDR1 SGHTA, CDR2 FQGNSA.

V is TRBV7-2 and J is TRBJ1-3; D remains unclear. V lost 3 bases, J lost 7 bases, and 10 bases lay in between. Germline-derived CDR1 and CDR2 are SGHTA and FQGNSA. This CDR3 has 13 amino acids. This CDR3 is CASSFSQWNTIYF. For the CDR3, the DNA is TGTGCCAGCAGCTTTTCTCAGTGGAACACCATATATTTT.

The V call is TRBV5-1, the J call TRBJ1-1; D unclear. The CDR3 is 13 residues long. Germline-derived CDR1 and CDR2 are SGHRS and YFSETQ. V lost 7 bases and J lost 5, with 15 bases in between. The CDR3 is CASAGGRRTEAFF. CDR3 coding DNA: TGCGCCAGCGCCGGCGGAAGGCGGACTGAAGCTTTCTTT.

This chain connects TRBV6-5 to TRBJ2-7; 7 bases are shared with TRBD1. V lost 5 bases, J lost 3 bases, and 4 bases stayed unmatched. CDR3 length equals 13 residues. CDR1 MNHEY and CDR2 SVGAGI come from the germline V gene. The CDR3 region is CASSRQGRYEQYF. CDR3 coding DNA: TGTGCCAGCAGTAGACAGGGTCGCTACGAGCAGTACTTC.

V usage is TRBV28 and J usage is TRBJ1-1; D unresolved. The CDR3 runs 11 residues. Germline CDR1 MDHEN, CDR2 SYDVKM. The V gene lost 11 bases and the J gene lost 5 bases, with 12 bases spanning the gap. The CDR3 DNA sequence: TGTGCCGGAGGCCCCTGGACTGAAGCTTTCTTT. As protein: CAGGPWTEAFF.

This clone appeared a single time. The chain couples TRBV3-1 (or the pseudogene TRBV3-2) to TRBJ1-5, with no clear D. The germline CDR1 and CDR2 sequences are LGHDT and YNNKEL (reference sequence). V gave up 0 bases and J gave up 4 bases, with 10 bases separating them. This CDR3 region has 15 residues. CDR3 DNA: TGTGCCAGCAGCCAAGATCCTGGAGGGAATCAGCCCCAGCATTTT. Translated: CASSQDPGGNQPQHF.

The rearrangement uses TRBV28 and TRBJ1-3, with TRBD1 matching over 10 bases. The CDR3 has 14 residues. Trimming removed 5 bases from V and 7 bases from J; junction bases left unmatched: 5. The germline gives CDR1 MDHEN, CDR2 SYDVKM. CDR3 residues: CASSGPGQGNTIYF. The CDR3 DNA reads TGTGCCAGCAGTGGTCCGGGACAGGGGAACACCATATATTTT. The full variable domain, with the rest looked up from reference TRBV28 and TRBJ1-3, is DVKVTQSSRYLVKRTGEKVFLECVQDMDHENMFWYRQDPGLGLRLIYFSYDVKMKEKGDIPEGYSVSREKKERFSLILESASTNQTSMYLCASSGPGQGNTIYFGEGSWLTVV.

The rearrangement uses TRBV1 and TRBJ2-3; TRBD2, the table's D call, was not compared with the DNA. TRBV1 constitutes a pseudogene. This CDR3 has 15 amino acids. The chain's CDR3 is CTRQRASGSTDTQYF. In nucleotides, the CDR3 is TGCACCCGACAACGAGCTAGCGGAAGCACAGATACGCAGTATTTT.

The rearrangement joins TRBV6-5 to TRBJ2-1; 12 bases line up with TRBD2. The CDR3 sequence is 14 residues long. CDR1 MNHEY and CDR2 SVGAGI come from the germline V gene. With 10 bases clipped from V and 10 bases from J, the junction kept 11 bases outside the gene matches. CDR3 sequence reads: CATSGRAGRREQFF. The CDR3 DNA reads as TGTGCCACTAGCGGGAGGGCCGGTCGTCGGGAGCAGTTCTTC.

The CDR3 spells CASSRVDSHNYGYTF. The CDR3 nucleotides read TGTGCCAGCTCACGGGTCGACAGCCATAACTATGGCTACACCTTC. The chain has TRBV18 and TRBJ1-2; D possibly corresponds to TRBD1 (5 bases). V was clipped by 4 bases and J by 1 base, with 13 bases between them. Germline V CDR1 and CDR2: KGHSH, LQKENI. The CDR3 loop spans 15 amino acids.

The chain joins TRBV7-3 to TRBJ1-1; D gene uncertain. The V end was cut by 10 bases, the J end by 1 base, with 13 bases between. Per germline, CDR1 SGHTA and CDR2 FQGTGA. The CDR3 is 13 residues long. The CDR3 DNA sequence: TGTGCCAAGTTCCCCGACAAGAACACTGAAGCTTTCTTT. It encodes CAKFPDKNTEAFF.

The chain carries TRBV7-2 and TRBJ2-1, with D uncertain. The CDR3 is made up of 13 amino acids. The V end lost 1 base, the J end lost 6 bases, and 7 bases lay between the germline ends. Germline CDR1 SGHTA, CDR2 FQGNSA. CDR3 residues: CASSLGRVNEQFF. The DNA for the CDR3 is TGTGCCAGCAGCTTAGGCCGGGTCAATGAGCAGTTCTTC.

The CDR3 coding sequence is TGTGCCAGCAGCGCCCCGGGACTACTGTTCTTC. Translation: CASSAPGLLFF. The chain combines TRBV6-6 with TRBJ2-1; 7 bases match TRBD2. The CDR3 loop spans 11 amino acids. Germline loops: CDR1 MNHNY, CDR2 SVGAGI (reference sequence). The V and J ends lost 6 bases and 15 bases, in that order; junction bases with no gene match: 8.

This clone showed up just once. The rearrangement joins TRBV29-1 to TRBJ1-3; D may be TRBD1 (6 bases). Trimming pared 6 bases from V and 8 bases from J, leaving 14 bases between. Germline CDR1 SQVTM, CDR2 ANQGSEA. CDR3 length: 12 residues. The CDR3 DNA reads TGCAGCGTACAAGGGGGAAGTGACACCATATATTTT. Its translation: CSVQGGSDTIYF.